This TCR beta chain was documented in a study of blood T cell repertoires in COVID-19. Germline V gene sequence: CDR1 SGHNT, CDR2 YYREEE (reference sequence). V trimming: 4 bases; J trimming: 3 bases; junction bases outside the gene matches: 6. This CDR3 comprises 14 residues. Profiling relied on immunoSEQ multiplex PCR, and the TCRdb table lists in-frame clones only, not all of them. This table holds some 80,000 clones, over 80% found once. This clone is labeled medium-sized. The receptor's source is a man older than 75 with active or convalescent COVID-19. The chain uses TRBV5-4 and TRBJ1-2, with TRBD1 matching 7 bases. Sequenced: peripheral blood. CDR3: CASSERQGYYGYTF. The CDR3 coding sequence is TGTGCCAGCAGCGAAAGACAGGGCTACTATGGCTACACCTTC.